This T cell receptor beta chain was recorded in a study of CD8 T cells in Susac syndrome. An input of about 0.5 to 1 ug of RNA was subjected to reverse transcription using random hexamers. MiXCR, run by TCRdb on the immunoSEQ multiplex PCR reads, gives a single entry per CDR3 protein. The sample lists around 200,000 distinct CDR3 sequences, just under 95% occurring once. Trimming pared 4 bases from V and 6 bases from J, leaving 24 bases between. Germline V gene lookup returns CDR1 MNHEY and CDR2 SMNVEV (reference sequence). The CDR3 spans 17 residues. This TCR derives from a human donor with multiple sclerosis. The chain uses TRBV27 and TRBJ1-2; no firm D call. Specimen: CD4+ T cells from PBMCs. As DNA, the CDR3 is TGTGCCAGCAGTTCGTCGGACTTCTCCGGCACAAAGCATGGCTACACCTTC. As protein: CASSSSDFSGTKHGYTF.